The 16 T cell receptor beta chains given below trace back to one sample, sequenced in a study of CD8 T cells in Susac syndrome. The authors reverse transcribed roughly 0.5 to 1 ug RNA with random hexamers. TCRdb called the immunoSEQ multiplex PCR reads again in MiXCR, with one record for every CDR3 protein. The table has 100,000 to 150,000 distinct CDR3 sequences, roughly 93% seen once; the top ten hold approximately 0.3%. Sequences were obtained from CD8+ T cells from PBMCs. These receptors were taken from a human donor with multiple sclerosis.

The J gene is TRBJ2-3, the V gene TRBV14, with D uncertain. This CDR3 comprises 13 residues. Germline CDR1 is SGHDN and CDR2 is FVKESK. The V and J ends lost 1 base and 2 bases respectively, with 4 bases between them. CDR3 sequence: CASSQGITDTQYF. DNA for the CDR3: TGTGCCAGCAGCCAAGGGATCACAGATACGCAGTATTTT. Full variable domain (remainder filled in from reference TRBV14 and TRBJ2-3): EAGVTQFPSHSVIEKGQTVTLRCDPISGHDNLYWYRRVMGKEIKFLLHFVKESKQDESGMPNNRFLAERTGGTYSTLKVQPAELEDSGVYFCASSQGITDTQYFGPGTRLTVL.

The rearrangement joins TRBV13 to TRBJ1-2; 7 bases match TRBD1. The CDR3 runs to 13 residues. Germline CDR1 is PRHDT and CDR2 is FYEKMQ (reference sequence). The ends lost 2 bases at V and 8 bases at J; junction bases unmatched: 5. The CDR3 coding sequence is TGTGCCAGCAGCTTATGGCAGGGGGACGGCTACACCTTC. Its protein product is CASSLWQGDGYTF. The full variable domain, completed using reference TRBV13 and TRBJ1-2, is AAGVIQSPRHLIKEKRETATLKCYPIPRHDTVYWYQQGPGQDPQFLISFYEKMQSDKGSIPDRFSAQQFSDYHSELNMSSLELGDSALYFCASSLWQGDGYTFGSGTRLTVV.

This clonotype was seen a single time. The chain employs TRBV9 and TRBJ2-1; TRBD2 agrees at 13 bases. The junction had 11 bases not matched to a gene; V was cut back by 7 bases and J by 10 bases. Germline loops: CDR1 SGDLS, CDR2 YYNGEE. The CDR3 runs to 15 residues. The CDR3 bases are TGTGCCAGCTCCACTAGCGGGAGGGCAGTACGGGAGCAGTTCTTC. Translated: CASSTSGRAVREQFF.

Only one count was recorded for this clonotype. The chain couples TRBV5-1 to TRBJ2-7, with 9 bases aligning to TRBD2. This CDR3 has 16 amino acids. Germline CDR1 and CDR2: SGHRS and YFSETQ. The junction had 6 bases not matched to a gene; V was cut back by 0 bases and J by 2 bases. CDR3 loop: CASSLEASGVAYEQYF. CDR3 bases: TGCGCCAGCAGCTTGGAGGCTAGCGGGGTTGCCTACGAGCAGTACTTC.

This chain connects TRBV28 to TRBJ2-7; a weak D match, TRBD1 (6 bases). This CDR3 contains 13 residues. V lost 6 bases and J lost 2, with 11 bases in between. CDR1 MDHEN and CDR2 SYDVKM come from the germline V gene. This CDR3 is CASRLQGTYEQYF. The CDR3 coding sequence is TGTGCCAGCAGGTTACAGGGAACCTACGAGCAGTACTTC.

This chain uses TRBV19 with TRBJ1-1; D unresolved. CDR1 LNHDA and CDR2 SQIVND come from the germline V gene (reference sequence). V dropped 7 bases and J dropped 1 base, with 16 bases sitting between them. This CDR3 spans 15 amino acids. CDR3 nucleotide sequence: TGTGCCAGTATCCGACCTAGAGAATCGAACACTGAAGCTTTCTTT. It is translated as CASIRPRESNTEAFF.

The CDR3 coding sequence is TGTGCCAGCAGCTTGGGCAGGGCCATTCCCTTGAACACTGAAGCTTTCTTT. Its translation: CASSLGRAIPLNTEAFF. This chain links TRBV5-4 with TRBJ1-1, with a weak D call TRBD1 (5 bases). This CDR3 has 17 amino acids. CDR1 and CDR2 from the germline V gene are SGHNT and YYREEE (reference sequence). The germline V and J ends were trimmed by 0 bases and 0 bases, with 15 bases remaining between them.

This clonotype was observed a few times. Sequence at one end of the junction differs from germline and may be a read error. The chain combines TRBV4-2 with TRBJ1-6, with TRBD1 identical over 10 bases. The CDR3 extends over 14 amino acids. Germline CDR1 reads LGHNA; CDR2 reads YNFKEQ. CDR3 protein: CASSQIGTGVPLHF. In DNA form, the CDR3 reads TGTGCCAGCAGCCAAATCGGGACAGGGGTACCCCTCCATTTT.

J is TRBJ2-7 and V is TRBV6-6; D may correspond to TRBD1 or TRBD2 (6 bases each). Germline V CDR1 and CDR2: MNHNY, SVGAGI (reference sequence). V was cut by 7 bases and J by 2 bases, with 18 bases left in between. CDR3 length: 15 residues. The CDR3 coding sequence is TGTGCCAGCACAATACGGCGGGACAAACCCTACGAGCAGTACTTC. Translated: CASTIRRDKPYEQYF.

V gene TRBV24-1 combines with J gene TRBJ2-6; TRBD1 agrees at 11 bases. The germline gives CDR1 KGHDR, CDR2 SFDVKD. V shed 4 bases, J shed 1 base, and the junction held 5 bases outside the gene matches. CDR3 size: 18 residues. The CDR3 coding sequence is TGTGCCACCAGTGACCCCGGACAGGGGGCATCTGGGGCCAACGTCCTGACTTTC. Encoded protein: CATSDPGQGASGANVLTF.

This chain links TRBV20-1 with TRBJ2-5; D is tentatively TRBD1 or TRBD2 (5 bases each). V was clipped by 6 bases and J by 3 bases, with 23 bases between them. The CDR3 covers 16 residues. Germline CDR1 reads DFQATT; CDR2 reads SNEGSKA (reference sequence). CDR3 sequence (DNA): TGCAGTGCAGAAGCCCCGGTAGGGACGAACAAAGAGACCCAGTACTTC. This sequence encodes CSAEAPVGTNKETQYF.

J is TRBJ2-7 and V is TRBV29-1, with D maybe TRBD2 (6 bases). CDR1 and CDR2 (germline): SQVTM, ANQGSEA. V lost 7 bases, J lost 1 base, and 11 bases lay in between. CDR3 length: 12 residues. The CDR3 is CSAAGGSYEQYF. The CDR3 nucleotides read TGCAGCGCCGCCGGAGGGTCCTACGAGCAGTACTTC.

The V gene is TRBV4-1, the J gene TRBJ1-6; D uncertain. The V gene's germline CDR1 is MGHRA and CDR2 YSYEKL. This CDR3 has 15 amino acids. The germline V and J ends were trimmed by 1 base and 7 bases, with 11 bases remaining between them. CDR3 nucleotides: TGCGCCAGCAGCCAAGGAAGACGGCCAAATTCACCCCTCCACTTT. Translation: CASSQGRRPNSPLHF.

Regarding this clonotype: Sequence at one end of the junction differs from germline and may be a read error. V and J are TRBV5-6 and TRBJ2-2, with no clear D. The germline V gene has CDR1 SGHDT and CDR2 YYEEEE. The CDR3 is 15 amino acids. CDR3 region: CASTLTPRNTGELFF. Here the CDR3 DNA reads TGTGCCAGCACCTTGACCCCCAGGAACACCGGGGAGCTGTTTTTT.

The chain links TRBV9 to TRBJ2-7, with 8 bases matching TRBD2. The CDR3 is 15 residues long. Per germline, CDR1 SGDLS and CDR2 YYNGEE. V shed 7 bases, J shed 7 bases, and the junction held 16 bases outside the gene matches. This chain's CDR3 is CASGVTGAQRGEQYF. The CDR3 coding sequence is TGTGCCAGCGGAGTGACTGGGGCCCAGCGGGGGGAGCAGTACTTC.

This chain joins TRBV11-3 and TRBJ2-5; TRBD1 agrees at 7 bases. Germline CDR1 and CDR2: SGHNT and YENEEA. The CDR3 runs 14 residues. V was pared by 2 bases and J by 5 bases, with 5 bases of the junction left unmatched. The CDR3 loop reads CASSLFEGAETQYF. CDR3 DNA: TGTGCCAGCAGCTTATTCGAGGGGGCCGAGACCCAGTACTTC.